A few counts support the clone carrying this T cell receptor beta chain. What it binds is unknown. This sample was included in a study of T-cell memory formation after mild COVID-19. The CDR3 extends over 14 amino acids. Germline assignment: CDR1 MDHEN and CDR2 SYDVKM. The junction had 3 bases not matched to a gene; V was cut back by 1 base and J by 3 bases. One entry per CDR3 protein results from TCRdb running MiXCR on the 5' RACE reads. The sample records roughly 340,000 distinct CDR3 sequences, about 20% being singletons. General study points: CD8+ contracting clones occupied EMRA, while CD4+ ones occupied mainly CM and EM. Clones that shrank (day 15 to 85) were balanced CD4/CD8, whereas later expanders leaned CD4+. Some responding clones appeared in pre-infection memory, suggesting cross-reactive memory joined.

The specimen was PBMCs or a T cell subset sorted from them (not recorded which). The TCR sequence derives from a man between 18 and 35 years old who had mild COVID-19 (a few samples of this study predate the infection). Cell type and time point are not known. The rearrangement joins TRBV28 to TRBJ2-7; the match to TRBD1 covers 7 bases. The DNA for the CDR3 is TGTGCCAGCAGTTTATTCGGGACAGACTACGAGCAGTACGTC. Protein product: CASSLFGTDYEQYV.